This passage covers 27 T cell receptor beta chains from one sample sequenced in a study of response to subunit inactivated influenza vaccine. One entry per CDR3 protein, called by TCRdb with MiXCR from the RT-PCR reads. This sample yields about 240,000 distinct CDR3 sequences, of which approximately 12% are seen a single time; more than 7% belongs to the top ten. The source was non-naive T cells sorted from PBMCs, collected less than 15 days before vaccination. The receptor set was obtained from a man aged 50 to 59 who received an inactivated influenza vaccine.

V usage is TRBV6-1 and J usage is TRBJ2-1, with 7 bases that match TRBD2. Germline values: CDR1 MNHNS, CDR2 SASEGT. V shed 7 bases, J shed 7 bases, and the junction held 13 bases outside the gene matches. This CDR3 contains 15 residues. CDR3 coding DNA: TGTGCCAGCAACCTGGCTAGCGGCTTTGGGAATGAGCAGTTCTTC. Translated, it gives CASNLASGFGNEQFF.

The sample holds a few counts of this clonotype. This sequence joins TRBV28 and TRBJ2-7, with 10 bases fitting TRBD2. Per germline, CDR1 MDHEN and CDR2 SYDVKM. The ends lost 5 bases at V and 2 bases at J; junction bases unmatched: 6. CDR3 length: 15 amino acids. CDR3 DNA sequence: TGTGCCAGCAGTGCTTCTAGCGGGGGTCCCTACGAGCAGTACTTC. Protein product: CASSASSGGPYEQYF.

This clonotype was detected many times. The chain is built from TRBV10-3 and TRBJ2-1; D gene unclear. Trimming pared 11 bases from V and 4 bases from J, leaving 15 bases between. The CDR3 runs to 13 residues. Per the germline V gene, CDR1 is ENHRY and CDR2 is SYGVKD. CDR3: CAHGGVLYNEQFF. CDR3 bases: TGTGCCCACGGTGGTGTCCTTTACAATGAGCAGTTCTTC.

The rearrangement uses TRBV9 and TRBJ1-2; 8 nucleotides align to TRBD1. V was pared by 3 bases and J by 6 bases, with 7 bases of the junction left unmatched. CDR3 length: 14 residues. Germline loops: CDR1 SGDLS, CDR2 YYNGEE. This CDR3 is CASSAATGVNGYTF. The CDR3 region has the DNA TGTGCCAGCAGCGCCGCGACAGGGGTCAATGGCTACACCTTC.

This clonotype was seen many times. The gene calls are TRBV5-1 and TRBJ1-1; no clear D. The CDR3 runs 14 residues. V dropped 2 bases and J dropped 1 base, with 9 bases sitting between them. Germline V gene lookup returns CDR1 SGHRS and CDR2 YFSETQ. CDR3 in amino acids: CASSFEVRNTEAFF. For the CDR3, the DNA is TGCGCCAGCAGCTTTGAGGTCCGGAACACTGAAGCTTTCTTT.

This sequence joins TRBV7-8 and TRBJ2-4, with D unclear. The V gene's germline CDR1 is SGHVS and CDR2 FQNEAQ. Between the trimmed V and J ends, which lost 4 bases and 10 bases, there was a span of 17 bases. There are 14 residues in the CDR3. This chain's CDR3 is CASSSVGGVTIQYF. CDR3 in DNA: TGTGCCAGCAGCTCGGTCGGTGGAGTAACTATTCAGTACTTC.

This clonotype has only a few counts. The chain joins TRBV28 to TRBJ1-1; 11 nucleotides align to TRBD1. The V segment lost 4 bases and the J segment 4 bases; nucleotides outside the gene matches: 5. The CDR3 has 15 amino acids. Looked up from germline, CDR1 is MDHEN and CDR2 is SYDVKM. The CDR3 DNA reads TGTGCCAGCAGTTATGGGGACAGGGGGATCACTGAAGCTTTCTTT. Translating gives CASSYGDRGITEAFF. Variable domain in full (rest from reference TRBV28 and TRBJ1-1): DVKVTQSSRYLVKRTGEKVFLECVQDMDHENMFWYRQDPGLGLRLIYFSYDVKMKEKGDIPEGYSVSREKKERFSLILESASTNQTSMYLCASSYGDRGITEAFFGQGTRLTVV.

The rearrangement joins TRBV7-6 to TRBJ2-5; TRBD2 matches 11 bases. The V segment lost 2 bases and the J segment 4 bases; nucleotides outside the gene matches: 6. The CDR3 runs to 16 residues. Germline V lookup: CDR1 SGHVS, CDR2 FNYEAQ. CDR3 loop: CASSLFSSGGSETQYF. In DNA, the CDR3 is TGTGCCAGCAGCTTATTCTCTAGCGGGGGGTCAGAGACCCAGTACTTC.

This clonotype occurred many times. The chain couples TRBV10-3 to TRBJ2-7; 8 bases fit TRBD1. The CDR3 covers 14 residues. The trim removed 3 bases at V and 7 bases at J, leaving 8 bases unmatched. Germline values: CDR1 ENHRY, CDR2 SYGVKD. CDR3: CAISEDQGAGEQYF. CDR3 DNA: TGTGCCATCAGTGAAGACCAGGGGGCTGGTGAGCAGTACTTC.

The table lists this clonotype with a few counts. This chain connects TRBV7-2 to TRBJ2-1; D is unclear. Trimming shortened V by 1 base and J by 0 bases, and 7 bases separated the two germline ends. The CDR3 sequence is 15 residues long. Germline CDR1 SGHTA, CDR2 FQGNSA. CDR3 sequence (DNA): TGTGCCAGCAGCTTAGAGGCATACTCCTACAATGAGCAGTTCTTC. Residues: CASSLEAYSYNEQFF.

This clonotype was picked up many times. The chain employs TRBV6-2 or TRBV6-3 and TRBJ1-1; D is possibly TRBD1 (5 bases). The CDR3 extends over 14 amino acids. V was shortened by 5 bases and J by 1 base, with 11 bases between the two germline ends. Germline V gene data show CDR1 as MNHEY and CDR2 as SVGEGT. This CDR3 reads CASSRQIPNTEAFF. CDR3 nucleotide sequence: TGTGCCAGCAGTCGACAGATACCGAACACTGAAGCTTTCTTT.

The CDR3 is CAISGGQGTTFF. CDR3 bases: TGTGCCATCAGTGGGGGACAGGGAACGACTTTCTTT. The chain recombines TRBV10-3 with TRBJ1-1; 9 bases line up with TRBD1. Germline trimming cut 4 bases from V and 12 bases from J; bases unmatched to any gene: 6. The CDR3 contains 12 residues. CDR1 and CDR2 (germline): ENHRY, SYGVKD.

At least ten counts were recorded for this clonotype. The chain links TRBV7-2 to TRBJ2-2; 7 bases fit TRBD2. V dropped 3 bases and J dropped 6; count of bases not matched to a gene: 1. Germline lookup yields CDR1 SGHTA and CDR2 FQGNSA. The CDR3 is made up of 13 amino acids. Here the CDR3 DNA reads TGTGCCAGCAGCTTTCTAGCGGCCGGGGAGCTGTTTTTT. Protein: CASSFLAAGELFF.

This clonotype has more than one count but fewer than ten. V usage is TRBV19 and J usage is TRBJ1-1, with D uncertain. Per the germline V gene, CDR1 is LNHDA and CDR2 is SQIVND (reference sequence). V was trimmed by 6 bases and J by 3 bases, leaving 11 bases between them. The CDR3 extends over 13 amino acids. CDR3 in amino acids: CASRLWADTEAFF. Here the CDR3 DNA reads TGTGCCAGTAGGTTGTGGGCTGACACTGAAGCTTTCTTT. Complete variable domain (other parts from reference TRBV19 and TRBJ1-1): DGGITQSPKYLFRKEGQNVTLSCEQNLNHDAMYWYRQDPGQGLRLIYYSQIVNDFQKGDIAEGYSVSREKKESFPLTVTSAQKNPTAFYLCASRLWADTEAFFGQGTRLTVV.

The rearrangement links TRBV7-9 to TRBJ2-5; D uncertain. V was clipped by 2 bases and J by 4 bases, with 5 bases between them. The CDR3 loop spans 12 amino acids. The V gene's germline CDR1 is SEHNR and CDR2 FQNEAQ (reference sequence). CDR3 loop: CASSLTVETQYF. As DNA, the CDR3 is TGTGCCAGCAGCTTAACCGTAGAGACCCAGTACTTC.

This clonotype occurred a few times. V usage is TRBV27 and J usage is TRBJ2-1; 11 bases match TRBD1. Germline assignment: CDR1 MNHEY and CDR2 SMNVEV (reference sequence). The trim removed 7 bases at V and 3 bases at J, leaving 8 bases unmatched. This CDR3 comprises 16 residues. The CDR3 DNA reads TGTGCCAGCACTCTCGGGGGGACAGGGGGCTACAATGAGCAGTTCTTC. Encoded protein: CASTLGGTGGYNEQFF.

This clonotype was detected only a few times. This chain connects TRBV7-8 to TRBJ2-2, with 7 nucleotides matching TRBD1. This CDR3 has 15 residues. J lost 4 bases, V lost 3 bases, and 5 bases had no gene match. CDR1 and CDR2 (germline): SGHVS, FQNEAQ. Here the CDR3 DNA reads TGTGCCAGCAGCTTCTTTACAGGGGCCACCGGGGAGCTGTTTTTT. It translates to CASSFFTGATGELFF.

The V call is TRBV20-1, the J call TRBJ2-7, with a tentative D call TRBD1 (5 bases). Germline CDR1 and CDR2: DFQATT and SNEGSKA (reference sequence). The V end was cut by 8 bases, the J end by 0 bases, with 14 bases between. CDR3 length equals 13 residues. The CDR3 loop is CSPMGQNSYEQYF. The CDR3 region has the DNA TGCAGTCCTATGGGGCAGAACTCCTACGAGCAGTACTTC.

This clonotype came up a few times. This chain links TRBV28 with TRBJ2-3; D gene unclear. Trimming removed 3 bases at V and 0 bases at J, with 13 bases between. Germline values: CDR1 MDHEN, CDR2 SYDVKM. The CDR3 is made up of 16 amino acids. The CDR3 DNA reads TGTGCCAGCAGTTTCGGACCCAGATTTAGCACAGATACGCAGTATTTT. Translated: CASSFGPRFSTDTQYF.

This clonotype was found many times. The V gene is TRBV24-1, the J gene TRBJ2-1; D might be TRBD1 (6 bases). Germline V gene lookup returns CDR1 KGHDR and CDR2 SFDVKD. The V and J ends lost 0 bases and 12 bases respectively, with 17 bases between them. CDR3 length: 15 residues. The DNA for the CDR3 is TGTGCCACCAGTGATTTGAGGGACACCTTTGGGTTGCAGTTCTTC. This sequence encodes CATSDLRDTFGLQFF.

The chain combines TRBV29-1 with TRBJ2-7; weak D call: TRBD1 (6 bases). From germline, CDR1 is SQVTM and CDR2 ANQGSEA. The CDR3 loop spans 11 amino acids. The V end was cut by 6 bases, the J end by 6 bases, with 12 bases between. The CDR3 protein is CSVAQGSEQYF. The DNA for the CDR3 is TGCAGCGTCGCCCAGGGGAGCGAGCAGTACTTC.

This clonotype was seen a few times. The V gene is TRBV2, the J gene TRBJ2-3; no clear D. V was cut by 0 bases and J by 8 bases, with 18 bases left in between. CDR1 and CDR2 (germline): SNHLY, FYNNEI. The CDR3 runs 16 residues. The CDR3 reads CASSEAGFRHRATQYF. CDR3 nucleotide sequence: TGTGCCAGCAGTGAAGCGGGCTTCCGCCACAGAGCTACGCAGTATTTT.

DNA for the CDR3: TGTGCCAGCAGTTACGACCCGAACCCCAAGGAAGGCTACACCTTC. The encoded protein is CASSYDPNPKEGYTF. J is TRBJ1-2 and V is TRBV6-5; D uncertain. V lost 2 bases to trimming and J lost 8 bases, with 18 bases between them. The CDR3 contains 15 residues. Germline V CDR1 and CDR2: MNHEY, SVGAGI.

This sequence joins TRBV28 and TRBJ2-1; a weak D match, TRBD1 (5 bases). Trimming took off 6 bases at V and 4 bases at J, with 10 bases between the two ends. CDR3 size: 13 residues. Per the germline V gene, CDR1 is MDHEN and CDR2 is SYDVKM. The CDR3 nucleotides read TGTGCCAGCAGGGGTCAGGGATACAATGAGCAGTTCTTC. Its protein is CASRGQGYNEQFF. Together with reference TRBV28 and TRBJ2-1, the CDR3 gives the full variable domain: DVKVTQSSRYLVKRTGEKVFLECVQDMDHENMFWYRQDPGLGLRLIYFSYDVKMKEKGDIPEGYSVSREKKERFSLILESASTNQTSMYLCASRGQGYNEQFFGPGTRLTVL.

CDR3 in DNA: TGTGCCAGCAGCGTAGGAAGTGGGGTTTCCTACGAGCAGTACTTC. The encoded protein is CASSVGSGVSYEQYF. The chain uses TRBV9 and TRBJ2-7; D is unclear. The CDR3 consists of 15 residues. V lost 0 bases and J lost 1, with 11 bases in between. The V gene's germline CDR1 is SGDLS and CDR2 YYNGEE.

The rearrangement joins TRBV5-1 to TRBJ2-3; possible D gene TRBD1, 6 bases. Between the trimmed V and J ends, which lost 1 base and 2 bases, there was a span of 11 bases. The germline CDR1 and CDR2 sequences are SGHRS and YFSETQ. The CDR3 contains 15 residues. The CDR3: CASSLWGTTTDTQYF. The CDR3, as DNA: TGCGCCAGCAGCTTGTGGGGGACAACCACAGATACGCAGTATTTT.

Ten or more counts support this clonotype. V usage is TRBV29-1 and J usage is TRBJ2-1, with 11 bases identical to TRBD2. Germline lookup yields CDR1 SQVTM and CDR2 ANQGSEA. This CDR3 region has 16 residues. Losses at the gene ends were 1 base for V and 1 base for J; bases not matched to a gene: 3. Here the CDR3 reads CSVEAGLAESYNEQFF. CDR3 nucleotide sequence: TGCAGCGTTGAAGCGGGACTAGCGGAATCCTACAATGAGCAGTTCTTC.